What follows are 27 T cell receptor beta chains derived from one specimen sequenced in a study of Graves' ophthalmopathy and Graves' hyperthyroidism (dated by TCRdb to the late 2010s). The sample was run on an Illumina HiSeq 2000. For repertoire sequencing, TCR beta CDR3 regions were amplified from RNA transcripts. HTBI primers and the Qiagen OneStep RT-PCR kit were used in a first-round RT-PCR, which was followed by a second-round multiplex PCR, size selection and purification. TCRdb reprocessed the public reads (quality trimming at Q25 with fastp, clone calling with MiXCR) and kept in-frame beta chains. Identical CDR3 proteins give one entry, which carries the most common genes and DNA. The sample yields roughly 170,000 distinct CDR3 sequences; approximately 40% were counted once. The ten largest clones represent roughly 8.9% of the sample. The material sequenced was peripheral blood. The receptors here all came from a man aged 25 to 40 with Graves' ophthalmopathy. Donor details come from another sample of the same person, matched by shared clones.

For the CDR3, the DNA is TGTGCCAGCAGCTCCACACAGGGCTCCTACGAGCAGTACTTC. Protein: CASSSTQGSYEQYF. The V gene is TRBV12-3 or TRBV12-4, the J gene TRBJ2-7; D may be TRBD1 (6 bases). V lost 6 bases to trimming and J lost 0 bases, with 12 bases between them. There are 14 residues in the CDR3.

The chain is built from TRBV6-2 or TRBV6-3 and TRBJ2-7; TRBD2 matches at 13 bases. There are 16 residues in the CDR3. Trimming at V came to 1 base and at J to 5 bases, leaving 5 bases not matched to a gene. From germline, CDR1 is MNHEY and CDR2 SVGEGT. The CDR3 nucleotides are TGTGCCAGCAGTTACTTTTGGACTAGCGGGAGTCACGAGCAGTACTTC. It translates to CASSYFWTSGSHEQYF.

This clonotype came up many times. This chain connects TRBV18 to TRBJ2-2; 7 bases align to TRBD1. The CDR3 loop spans 16 amino acids. V lost 2 bases, J lost 4 bases, and 7 bases stayed unmatched. From germline, CDR1 is KGHSH and CDR2 LQKENI. The CDR3, as DNA: TGTGCCAGCTCACCAACCGGGACAGCTGCCACCGGGGAGCTGTTTTTT. It translates to CASSPTGTAATGELFF.

This clonotype was seen ten or more times. The rearrangement links TRBV6-5 to TRBJ1-1, with 9 nucleotides matching TRBD1. Germline V gene sequence: CDR1 MNHEY, CDR2 SVGAGI. V shed 6 bases, J shed 4 bases, and the junction held 12 bases outside the gene matches. There are 16 residues in the CDR3. The CDR3 sequence is CASRRLDRGGRTEAFF. DNA for the CDR3: TGTGCCAGCAGGCGACTGGACAGGGGAGGACGCACTGAAGCTTTCTTT.

This clonotype came up many times. The chain uses TRBV20-1 and TRBJ2-5; 10 positions agree with TRBD2. Germline values: CDR1 DFQATT, CDR2 SNEGSKA (reference sequence). This CDR3 contains 15 residues. After removal of 3 bases from V and 5 bases from J, the junction contained 9 bases not matched to a gene. The CDR3 DNA sequence: TGCAGTGCTAGGAGGCTAGCGGGAGAGTCGGAGACCCAGTACTTC. Its protein product is CSARRLAGESETQYF.

This chain links TRBV11-2 with TRBJ1-1; no clear D gene. This CDR3 is built from 15 residues. The V gene lost 7 bases and the J gene lost 4 bases, with 19 bases spanning the gap. Per the germline V gene, CDR1 is SGHAT and CDR2 is FQNNGV. DNA of the CDR3: TGTGCCAGCATCACTGGGGAGGTCCTGGCCACTGAAGCTTTCTTT. The encoded protein is CASITGEVLATEAFF.

The chain joins TRBV7-8 to TRBJ2-2; no definite D call. The CDR3 length is 13 residues. V was trimmed by 5 bases and J by 8 bases, leaving 12 bases between them. Germline V gene lookup returns CDR1 SGHVS and CDR2 FQNEAQ. The CDR3 sequence: CASSPQRLGELFF. The CDR3 region has the DNA TGTGCCAGCAGCCCACAGAGATTGGGGGAGCTGTTTTTT.

The sample holds many counts of this clonotype. The chain is built from TRBV7-2 and TRBJ2-7; D is possibly TRBD1 (6 bases). Trimming cost V 5 bases and J 5 bases, with 10 bases left between them. This CDR3 spans 12 amino acids. In germline, CDR1 is SGHTA, CDR2 FQGNSA. As DNA, the CDR3 is TGTGCCAGCAGCCCGACAGGACACGAGCAGTACTTC. Protein sequence: CASSPTGHEQYF.

This clonotype was counted ten times or more. The chain couples TRBV12-3 or TRBV12-4 to TRBJ2-5; no clear D. The length of the CDR3 is 12 residues. Trimming shortened V by 4 bases and J by 5 bases, and 8 bases separated the two germline ends. CDR3 DNA: TGTGCCAGCAGTTACTACGGCGAGACCCAGTACTTC. This codes for CASSYYGETQYF.

This clonotype showed up many times. The rearrangement links TRBV12-3 or TRBV12-4 to TRBJ2-5, with 7 bases identical to TRBD2. V lost 3 bases to trimming and J lost 3 bases; unmatched junction nucleotides: 7. The CDR3 is made up of 15 amino acids. In DNA, the CDR3 is TGTGCCAGCAGTTTTGGGGGGGTGAGAGAAGAGACCCAGTACTTC. Amino acid sequence: CASSFGGVREETQYF.

The chain couples TRBV24-1 to TRBJ2-5; possibly TRBD1 for D (5 bases). Trimming cost V 0 bases and J 3 bases, with 10 bases left between them. This CDR3 has 15 amino acids. CDR1 and CDR2 (germline): KGHDR, SFDVKD. DNA of the CDR3: TGTGCCACCAGTGATTTGACCGACAGAGAAGAGACCCAGTACTTC. Translation gives CATSDLTDREETQYF.

The V and J genes are TRBV19 and TRBJ2-5; TRBD1 matches 10 bases. Germline-derived CDR1 and CDR2 are LNHDA and SQIVND (reference sequence). V dropped 4 bases and J dropped 2; count of bases not matched to a gene: 7. CDR3 length: 16 residues. The CDR3 coding sequence is TGTGCCAGTAGTACCGCCGGGACAGGGGTGCAAGAGACCCAGTACTTC. Amino acid sequence: CASSTAGTGVQETQYF.

The gene calls are TRBV6-2 or TRBV6-3 and TRBJ2-2, with no clear D. This CDR3 contains 12 residues. V lost 5 bases to trimming and J lost 4 bases, with 5 bases between them. Germline CDR1 and CDR2: MNHEY and SVGEGT. The CDR3 is CASSPFTGELFF. CDR3 DNA sequence: TGTGCCAGCAGTCCCTTCACCGGGGAGCTGTTTTTT.

This clonotype was counted at least ten times. The chain joins TRBV5-1 to TRBJ2-2, with 10 bases lining up with TRBD2. This CDR3 has 16 amino acids. Germline CDR1 and CDR2: SGHRS and YFSETQ. V lost 6 bases and J lost 7; bases outside the gene matches: 12. The CDR3 DNA sequence: TGCGCCAGCACCATCAGCGGGGGGGCGCCTGGCGGGGAGCTGTTTTTT. Translating it yields CASTISGGAPGGELFF.

This clonotype was picked up many times. V is TRBV12-3 or TRBV12-4 and J is TRBJ1-1; a possible D gene is TRBD1 (5 bases). The CDR3 runs to 15 residues. V was pared by 3 bases and J by 2 bases, with 13 bases between. The CDR3 DNA follows: TGTGCCAGCAGTTTGGCAGGGTTTAGAAACACTGAAGCTTTCTTT. As protein: CASSLAGFRNTEAFF.

Comments on this clonotype: One end of the junction is discordant with germline, which a read error may explain. In DNA form, the CDR3 reads TGTGCCAGCAGTATTACAGCTCTGAACACTGAAACTTTCTTT. Amino acids: CASSITALNTETFF. The chain couples TRBV27 to TRBJ1-1, with D uncertain. The CDR3 contains 14 residues. Germline lookup yields CDR1 MNHEY and CDR2 SMNVEV (reference sequence).

This clonotype was found many times. This chain connects TRBV18 to TRBJ2-5, with D unclear. V lost 6 bases and J lost 4, with 9 bases in between. Germline V gene lookup returns CDR1 KGHSH and CDR2 LQKENI. There are 12 residues in the CDR3. The CDR3 loop is CASSSAPETQYF. CDR3 coding DNA: TGTGCCAGCTCCTCAGCTCCAGAGACCCAGTACTTC.

This clonotype has a count of ten or more. CDR3 DNA: TGTGCCAGCAGCCTGGACGGATCAGGGGTCGTCTACGAGCAGTACTTC. This gives the protein CASSLDGSGVVYEQYF. V is TRBV5-5 and J is TRBJ2-7; the D gene is possibly TRBD1 (6 bases). V lost 4 bases and J 3 bases, leaving 20 bases between the germline ends. Germline assignment: CDR1 SGHKS and CDR2 YYEKEE (reference sequence). The CDR3 spans 16 residues.

This clonotype is a singleton in its sample. The chain carries TRBV12-3 or TRBV12-4 and TRBJ2-5; D might be TRBD1 (5 bases). The CDR3 spans 13 residues. V was clipped by 3 bases and J by 3 bases, with 8 bases between them. CDR3 nucleotides: TGTGCCAGCAGTTTTCTAGGGGAAGAGACCCAGTACTTC. Translating gives CASSFLGEETQYF.

The chain combines TRBV6-2 or TRBV6-3 with TRBJ1-5, with 9 bases aligning to TRBD1. The germline CDR1 and CDR2 sequences are MNHEY and SVGEGT. The CDR3 spans 15 residues. J lost 6 bases, V lost 2 bases, and 5 bases had no gene match. This CDR3 reads CASSYGDREVQPQHF. The CDR3 bases are TGTGCCAGCAGTTACGGGGACAGGGAGGTTCAGCCCCAGCATTTT.

This clonotype has ten or more counts. The V call is TRBV30, the J call TRBJ2-7; weak D call: TRBD2 (6 bases). The CDR3 runs to 13 residues. Germline CDR1 reads GTSNPN; CDR2 reads SVGIG (reference sequence). V lost 3 bases to trimming and J lost 2 bases, with 11 bases between them. CDR3 bases: TGTGCCTGGAGGATCACGGGGGCCTACGAGCAGTACTTC. The encoded protein is CAWRITGAYEQYF. The complete variable domain, with remaining parts taken from reference TRBV30 and TRBJ2-7, reads SQTIHQWPATLVQPVGSPLSLECTVEGTSNPNLYWYRQAAGRGLQLLFYSVGIGQISSEVPQNLSASRPQDRQFILSSKKLLLSDSGFYLCAWRITGAYEQYFGPGTRLTVT.

This clonotype was recorded at least ten times. J is TRBJ1-5 and V is TRBV27, with a tentative D call TRBD1 (5 bases). The germline V gene encodes CDR1 MNHEY and CDR2 SMNVEV (reference sequence). Trimming took off 9 bases at V and 5 bases at J, with 20 bases between the two ends. This CDR3 is built from 15 residues. This CDR3 reads CARLVQGLRDQPQHF. The DNA of the CDR3 is TGTGCCAGATTGGTCCAGGGTTTACGGGATCAGCCCCAGCATTTT.

This clonotype was recorded many times. V and J are TRBV20-1 and TRBJ1-1; D possibly corresponds to TRBD1 (5 bases). The CDR3 is made up of 13 amino acids. Germline V lookup: CDR1 DFQATT, CDR2 SNEGSKA (reference sequence). The CDR3 DNA reads TGCAGCCTTCTAAGGGGTGGGGGCACTGAAGCTTTCTTT. Translated, it gives CSLLRGGGTEAFF.

This clonotype was seen at least ten times. The chain carries TRBV5-4 and TRBJ1-2, with no clear D. The CDR3 is 14 residues long. Between the trimmed V and J ends, which lost 0 bases and 2 bases, there was a span of 8 bases. The germline V gene encodes CDR1 SGHNT and CDR2 YYREEE (reference sequence). Here the CDR3 reads CASSLGRGNYGYTF. For the CDR3, the DNA is TGTGCCAGCAGCTTGGGACGGGGAAACTATGGCTACACCTTC.

The chain combines TRBV4-2 with TRBJ2-7, with 8 bases that match TRBD2. The CDR3 extends over 15 amino acids. Germline lookup yields CDR1 LGHNA and CDR2 YNFKEQ. Trimming cost V 0 bases and J 2 bases; bases outside gene matches: 3. CDR3 sequence: CASSQEGTRAYEQYF. CDR3 nucleotide sequence: TGTGCCAGCAGCCAAGAGGGGACTAGAGCCTACGAGCAGTACTTC.

The V and J genes are TRBV28 and TRBJ1-5; D is uncertain. V lost 6 bases, J lost 3 bases, and 6 bases lay in between. The germline CDR1 and CDR2 sequences are MDHEN and SYDVKM. The CDR3 consists of 12 residues. The chain's CDR3 is CASSRDNQPQHF. The CDR3 bases are TGTGCCAGCAGCCGGGACAATCAGCCCCAGCATTTT. Together with reference TRBV28 and TRBJ1-5, the CDR3 gives the full variable domain: DVKVTQSSRYLVKRTGEKVFLECVQDMDHENMFWYRQDPGLGLRLIYFSYDVKMKEKGDIPEGYSVSREKKERFSLILESASTNQTSMYLCASSRDNQPQHFGDGTRLSIL.

This clonotype has at least ten counts. V usage is TRBV6-2 or TRBV6-3 and J usage is TRBJ2-7; D is perhaps TRBD2 (5 bases). Trimming removed 2 bases from V and 2 bases from J, with 10 bases in between. There are 14 residues in the CDR3. Germline CDR1 is MNHEY and CDR2 is SVGEGT. The CDR3, as DNA: TGTGCCAGCAGTTACGCCGGGCGGGCCTACGAGCAGTACTTC. Its protein product is CASSYAGRAYEQYF.